Shown below are 26 T cell receptor beta chains from a single sample sequenced in a study of T-cell memory formation after mild COVID-19 listed by TCRdb under 2021. Libraries were made using 5' RACE. Sequencer: Illumina NovaSeq 6000. TCRdb took the public reads, trimmed them with fastp at Q25, ran MiXCR for clone calling and kept in-frame beta chains. Entries that share a CDR3 protein sequence are merged under the most common genes and DNA. This sample has 350,000 to 450,000 distinct CDR3 sequences in its table, and 20% of those were observed once. The ten largest clones take up about 8.8% of the sample. The material sequenced was PBMCs or a T cell subset sorted from them (not recorded which). The receptors shown here come from an adult woman who had mild COVID-19 (a few samples of this study predate the infection). The sample titles of this study are shuffled in the database, so cell type and time point are left out; the donor was told from shared clones.

J is TRBJ2-3 and V is TRBV13; D tentatively reads TRBD1 or TRBD2 (6 bases each). The CDR3 is made up of 16 amino acids. The germline gives CDR1 PRHDT, CDR2 FYEKMQ (reference sequence). The ends were cut back, 5 bases at V and 4 bases at J, with 19 bases in the middle. The CDR3 DNA reads TGTGCCAGCAGCAGGATGGGGGGCCCGGCCCCAGATACGCAGTATTTT. It encodes CASSRMGGPAPDTQYF.

The chain has TRBV6-6 and TRBJ2-6, with 10 bases aligning to TRBD2. The germline gives CDR1 MNHNY, CDR2 SVGAGI (reference sequence). The CDR3 runs to 16 residues. Trimming cost V 11 bases and J 2 bases; bases outside gene matches: 9. CDR3 residues: CASRLAGDAGANVLTF. Here the CDR3 DNA reads TGTGCCTCCAGGCTAGCGGGGGACGCTGGGGCCAACGTCCTGACTTTC.

The chain has TRBV24-1 and TRBJ1-2; 7 bases match TRBD1. CDR3 length equals 13 residues. From germline, CDR1 is KGHDR and CDR2 SFDVKD. J lost 6 bases, V lost 5 bases, and 5 bases had no gene match. This chain's CDR3 is CATSAAGGNGYTF. Written as DNA, the CDR3 is TGTGCCACCAGTGCGGCAGGGGGAAATGGCTACACCTTC.

This clonotype turned up a few times. This chain uses TRBV2 with TRBJ2-7, with D hard to call. V was trimmed by 5 bases and J by 3 bases, leaving 17 bases between them. This CDR3 region has 15 residues. Germline CDR1 reads SNHLY; CDR2 reads FYNNEI. The CDR3 region is CASSPAGRAFYEQYF. CDR3 nucleotide sequence: TGTGCCAGCAGTCCCGCTGGACGGGCCTTCTACGAGCAGTACTTC.

Only a few counts were recorded for this clonotype. The rearrangement joins TRBV4-1 to TRBJ2-7, with TRBD1 identical over 7 bases. This CDR3 region has 14 residues. Unmatched junction bases numbered 8, after V lost 3 bases and J lost 6 bases. Germline lookup yields CDR1 MGHRA and CDR2 YSYEKL. The CDR3 nucleotides read TGCGCCAGCAGCCAGGAAAGGAACAGGGGCGAGCAGTACTTC. Protein sequence: CASSQERNRGEQYF.

Only a few counts were recorded for this clonotype. This chain links TRBV11-2 with TRBJ2-5; perhaps TRBD1 as D (6 bases). V was shortened by 1 base and J by 5 bases, with 17 bases between the two germline ends. The CDR3 has 16 amino acids. Germline values: CDR1 SGHAT, CDR2 FQNNGV. CDR3 in DNA: TGTGCCAGCAGCTTAGTGGCAGGGGCCGCAAGGGAGACCCAGTACTTC. Its protein is CASSLVAGAARETQYF. Looking up the rest from reference TRBV11-2 and TRBJ2-5 gives the full variable domain: EAGVAQSPRYKIIEKRQSVAFWCNPISGHATLYWYQQILGQGPKLLIQFQNNGVVDDSQLPKDRFSAERLKGVDSTLKIQPAKLEDSAVYLCASSLVAGAARETQYFGPGTRLLVL.

This clonotype showed up just a few times. The V call is TRBV5-1, the J call TRBJ2-7; TRBD2 matches 10 bases. This CDR3 spans 15 amino acids. V trimming: 0 bases; J trimming: 4 bases; junction bases outside the gene matches: 4. The V gene's germline CDR1 is SGHRS and CDR2 YFSETQ. Here the CDR3 DNA reads TGCGCCAGCAGCTTGGTCCCTAGCGGGAGTTACGAGCAGTACTTC. This sequence encodes CASSLVPSGSYEQYF.

The chain employs TRBV10-3 and TRBJ2-7; D unresolved. V lost 6 bases, J lost 0 bases, and 9 bases lay in between. This CDR3 spans 13 amino acids. The germline gives CDR1 ENHRY, CDR2 SYGVKD. This CDR3 reads CAIRGSSSYEQYF. The CDR3 DNA reads as TGTGCCATCAGGGGGTCCAGCTCCTACGAGCAGTACTTC.

The chain joins TRBV9 to TRBJ2-5, with 7 bases identical to TRBD2. Unmatched junction bases numbered 10, after V lost 0 bases and J lost 5 bases. This CDR3 is 16 amino acids long. Germline V gene data show CDR1 as SGDLS and CDR2 as YYNGEE. In nucleotides, the CDR3 is TGTGCCAGCAGCGTAGGGAATAGCGGGCGCCGGGAGACCCAGTACTTC. This encodes CASSVGNSGRRETQYF.

This clonotype was counted only a few times. V gene TRBV21-1 combines with J gene TRBJ1-1. TRBV21-1 is a pseudogene segment. The CDR3 extends over 16 amino acids. The CDR3 region has the DNA TGTGCCAGCAGCAAAGACGGTAACGGGGAGGGGGTTGAAGCTTTCTTT. This gives the protein CASSKDGNGEGVEAFF.

At least ten counts were recorded for this clonotype. The chain links TRBV7-9 to TRBJ2-7; TRBD2 agrees at 14 bases. Trimming at V came to 4 bases and at J to 7 bases, leaving 15 bases not matched to a gene. Germline CDR1 SEHNR, CDR2 FQNEAQ (reference sequence). The CDR3 consists of 18 residues. In nucleotides, the CDR3 is TGTGCCAGCAGCTCCGGGACTAGCGGGAGAGGGTTGCCTTGGGAGCAGTACTTC. Amino acids: CASSSGTSGRGLPWEQYF.

This clonotype appeared a few times. CDR3 sequence reads: CASRSRRGFHEQFF. The CDR3 DNA follows: TGTGCCAGCAGGTCCCGGAGGGGTTTCCATGAGCAGTTCTTC. This chain uses TRBV7-8 with TRBJ2-1; perhaps TRBD2 as D (6 bases). From germline, CDR1 is SGHVS and CDR2 FQNEAQ. This CDR3 spans 14 amino acids. V lost 6 bases, J lost 8 bases, and 17 bases lay in between.

In its sample, this clonotype was seen many times. The J gene is TRBJ2-2, the V gene TRBV19; a weak D match, TRBD1 (5 bases). From germline, CDR1 is LNHDA and CDR2 SQIVND (reference sequence). This CDR3 region has 16 residues. Trimming shortened V by 6 bases and J by 1 base, and 15 bases separated the two germline ends. The CDR3 DNA follows: TGTGCCAGTAGATTTAAGGCAGGGTGGAACACCGGGGAGCTGTTTTTT. This translates into CASRFKAGWNTGELFF. Full variable domain (outside the CDR3, taken from reference TRBV19 and TRBJ2-2): DGGITQSPKYLFRKEGQNVTLSCEQNLNHDAMYWYRQDPGQGLRLIYYSQIVNDFQKGDIAEGYSVSREKKESFPLTVTSAQKNPTAFYLCASRFKAGWNTGELFFGEGSRLTVL.

This chain connects TRBV9 to TRBJ2-5, with D hard to call. Deletions cut 0 bases from V and 3 bases from J, with 6 bases between. Per germline, CDR1 SGDLS and CDR2 YYNGEE. The CDR3 spans 13 residues. The CDR3 spells CASSVVAEETQYF. DNA of the CDR3: TGTGCCAGCAGCGTAGTGGCGGAAGAGACCCAGTACTTC.

The chain combines TRBV25-1 with TRBJ2-1, with TRBD2 identical over 15 bases. Germline CDR1 and CDR2: MGHDK and SYGVNS. This CDR3 is 15 amino acids long. The ends lost 6 bases at V and 9 bases at J; junction bases unmatched: 6. CDR3 amino acids: CASRGTSGRRGEQFF. The DNA for the CDR3 is TGTGCCAGCAGGGGGACTAGCGGGAGGAGGGGTGAGCAGTTCTTC.

There are a few counts of this clonotype. The chain recombines TRBV20-1 with TRBJ1-2; no definite D call. Germline V gene data show CDR1 as DFQATT and CDR2 as SNEGSKA (reference sequence). The CDR3 is 12 amino acids. V shed 3 bases and J shed 9 bases, with 14 bases lying between them. The DNA of the CDR3 is TGCAGTGCTAGGAACGACTACAATAGCTACACCTTC. It is translated as CSARNDYNSYTF.

The rearrangement links TRBV20-1 to TRBJ2-7; 12 nucleotides agree with TRBD2. The CDR3 is 15 residues long. With V trimmed by 1 base and J by 3 bases, 4 bases remained unmatched. Germline lookup yields CDR1 DFQATT and CDR2 SNEGSKA (reference sequence). This CDR3 is CSARARLAGVYEQYF. CDR3 nucleotides: TGCAGTGCTAGAGCCCGACTAGCGGGGGTCTACGAGCAGTACTTC.

There are a few counts of this clonotype. This sequence joins TRBV24-1 and TRBJ2-7; the D is unclear. Germline V gene sequence: CDR1 KGHDR, CDR2 SFDVKD. Trimming cost V 1 base and J 2 bases, with 8 bases left between them. The CDR3 covers 14 residues. CDR3 bases: TGTGCCACCAGTGATTTTCAACCTCCCTACGAGCAGTACTTC. Protein product: CATSDFQPPYEQYF.

This clonotype has a count of ten or more. The gene calls are TRBV7-9 and TRBJ1-5, with 8 bases lining up with TRBD1. Trimming cost V 1 base and J 1 base; bases outside gene matches: 0. The CDR3 sequence is 15 residues long. Germline loops: CDR1 SEHNR, CDR2 FQNEAQ (reference sequence). CDR3 DNA: TGTGCCAGCAGCTTAGGGACAGGGAGCAATCAGCCCCAGCATTTT. Encoded protein: CASSLGTGSNQPQHF.

This clonotype has more than one count but fewer than ten. The V call is TRBV5-1, the J call TRBJ1-1; 8 positions agree with TRBD1. Germline CDR1 SGHRS, CDR2 YFSETQ. This CDR3 is 14 amino acids long. V dropped 7 bases and J dropped 5; count of bases not matched to a gene: 10. CDR3 sequence reads: CASSGGQGGTEAFF. CDR3 DNA: TGCGCCAGCTCGGGAGGACAGGGTGGGACTGAAGCTTTCTTT.

This clonotype was observed at least ten times. The V and J genes are TRBV20-1 and TRBJ2-7; 8 bases match TRBD1. Germline V gene data show CDR1 as DFQATT and CDR2 as SNEGSKA (reference sequence). J gave up 1 base and V 0 bases, and 5 bases lay outside the gene matches. The CDR3 has 15 residues. The CDR3 DNA reads TGCAGTGCTAGAGATGGGCAGGGGGCATCCTACGAGCAGTACTTC. This sequence encodes CSARDGQGASYEQYF.

CDR3 coding DNA: TGTGCCAGCAGAGGACGGCTACAAGAGACCCAGTACTTC. It codes for CASRGRLQETQYF. The V call is TRBV6-1, the J call TRBJ2-5; D gene uncertain. The CDR3 spans 13 residues. The germline V gene has CDR1 MNHNS and CDR2 SASEGT. The V and J ends lost 6 bases and 2 bases respectively, with 10 bases between them.

This chain connects TRBV4-3 to TRBJ1-1; 11 nucleotides line up with TRBD1. Germline CDR1 reads LGHNA; CDR2 reads YSLEER. The trim removed 1 base at V and 4 bases at J, leaving 5 bases unmatched. The CDR3 has 16 residues. The CDR3 protein is CASSQVSGTGGTEAFF. CDR3 DNA sequence: TGCGCCAGCAGCCAAGTCTCCGGGACAGGGGGCACTGAAGCTTTCTTT.

The V and J genes are TRBV24-1 and TRBJ2-1; D is unclear. The CDR3 has 13 residues. Germline CDR1 KGHDR, CDR2 SFDVKD. V lost 1 base to trimming and J lost 8 bases, with 8 bases between them. CDR3 nucleotide sequence: TGTGCCACCAGTGATTTACAGAGGTATGAGCAGTTCTTC. It codes for CATSDLQRYEQFF.

This chain links TRBV20-1 with TRBJ2-1; D not resolved. The CDR3 consists of 13 residues. V lost 5 bases and J lost 2, with 10 bases in between. Germline lookup yields CDR1 DFQATT and CDR2 SNEGSKA (reference sequence). Here the CDR3 DNA reads TGCAGTGCTCGCAGGTCACCCTACAATGAGCAGTTCTTC. This codes for CSARRSPYNEQFF.

The chain combines TRBV10-3 with TRBJ1-2, with D unclear. V lost 3 bases and J lost 7, with 12 bases in between. From germline, CDR1 is ENHRY and CDR2 SYGVKD. The length of the CDR3 is 13 residues. The CDR3 bases are TGTGCCATCAGTGAAGACCCAACTGGTGGCTACACCTTC. It encodes CAISEDPTGGYTF.